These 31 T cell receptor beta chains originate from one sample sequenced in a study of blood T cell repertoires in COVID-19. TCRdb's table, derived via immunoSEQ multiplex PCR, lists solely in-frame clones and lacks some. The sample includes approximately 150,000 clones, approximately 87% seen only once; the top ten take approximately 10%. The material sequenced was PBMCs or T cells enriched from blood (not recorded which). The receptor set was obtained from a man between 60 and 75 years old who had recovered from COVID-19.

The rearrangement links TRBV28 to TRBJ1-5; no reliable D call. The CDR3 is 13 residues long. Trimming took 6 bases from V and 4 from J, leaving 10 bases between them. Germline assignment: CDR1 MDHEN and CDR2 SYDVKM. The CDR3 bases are TGTGCCAGCAGCCCCACGGGGAATCAGCCCCAGCATTTT. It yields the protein CASSPTGNQPQHF.

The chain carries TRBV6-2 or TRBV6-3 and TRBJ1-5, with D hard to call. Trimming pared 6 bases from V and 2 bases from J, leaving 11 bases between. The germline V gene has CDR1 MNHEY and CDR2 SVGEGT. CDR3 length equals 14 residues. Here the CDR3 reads CASSPLGRNQPQHF. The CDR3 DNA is TGTGCCAGCAGCCCCCTTGGCCGCAATCAGCCCCAGCATTTT.

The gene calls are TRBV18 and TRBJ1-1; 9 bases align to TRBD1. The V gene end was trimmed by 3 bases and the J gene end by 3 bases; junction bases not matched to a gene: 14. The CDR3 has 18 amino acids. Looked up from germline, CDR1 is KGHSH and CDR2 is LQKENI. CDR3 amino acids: CASSPEGGQGIRYTEAFF. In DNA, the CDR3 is TGTGCCAGCTCACCGGAGGGCGGACAGGGGATAAGGTACACTGAAGCTTTCTTT.

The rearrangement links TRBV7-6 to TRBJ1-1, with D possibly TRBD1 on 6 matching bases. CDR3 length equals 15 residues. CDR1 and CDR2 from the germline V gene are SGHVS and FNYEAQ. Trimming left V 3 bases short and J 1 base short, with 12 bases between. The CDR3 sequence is CASSFSPGENTEAFF. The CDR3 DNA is TGTGCCAGCAGCTTTTCCCCAGGGGAGAACACTGAAGCTTTCTTT.

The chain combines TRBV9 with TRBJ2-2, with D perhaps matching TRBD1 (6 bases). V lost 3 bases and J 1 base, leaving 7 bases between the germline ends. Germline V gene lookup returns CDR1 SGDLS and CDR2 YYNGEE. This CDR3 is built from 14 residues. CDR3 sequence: CASSETGNTGELFF. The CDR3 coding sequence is TGTGCCAGCAGCGAGACAGGGAACACCGGGGAGCTGTTTTTT. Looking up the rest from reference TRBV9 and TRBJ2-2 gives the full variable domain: DSGVTQTPKHLITATGQRVTLRCSPRSGDLSVYWYQQSLDQGLQFLIQYYNGEERAKGNILERFSAQQFPDLHSELNLSSLELGDSALYFCASSETGNTGELFFGEGSRLTVL.

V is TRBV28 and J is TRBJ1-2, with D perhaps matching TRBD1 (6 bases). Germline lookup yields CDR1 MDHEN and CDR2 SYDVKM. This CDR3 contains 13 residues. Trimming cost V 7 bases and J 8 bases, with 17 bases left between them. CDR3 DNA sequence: TGTGCCAGCAAACAATCCCGGGACATAGGCTACACCTTC. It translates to CASKQSRDIGYTF.

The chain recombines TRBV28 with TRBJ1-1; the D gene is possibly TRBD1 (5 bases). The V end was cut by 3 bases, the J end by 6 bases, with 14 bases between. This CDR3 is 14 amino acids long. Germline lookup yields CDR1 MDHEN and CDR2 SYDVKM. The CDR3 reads CASSLEGSVAEAFF. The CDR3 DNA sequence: TGTGCCAGCAGTTTGGAGGGGTCCGTCGCTGAAGCTTTCTTT.

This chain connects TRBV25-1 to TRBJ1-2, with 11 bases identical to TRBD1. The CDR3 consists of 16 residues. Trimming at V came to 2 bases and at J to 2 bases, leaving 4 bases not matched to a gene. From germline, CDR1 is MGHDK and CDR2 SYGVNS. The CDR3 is CASSEGQGAPNYGYTF. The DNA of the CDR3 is TGTGCCAGCAGTGAAGGACAGGGGGCTCCCAACTATGGCTACACCTTC.

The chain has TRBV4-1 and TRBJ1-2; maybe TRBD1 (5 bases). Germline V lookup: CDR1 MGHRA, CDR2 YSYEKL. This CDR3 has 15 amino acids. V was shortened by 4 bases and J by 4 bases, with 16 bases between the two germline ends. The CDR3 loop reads CASSPRVGDRYGYTF. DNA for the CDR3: TGCGCCAGCAGCCCCCGGGTAGGGGATCGCTATGGCTACACCTTC.

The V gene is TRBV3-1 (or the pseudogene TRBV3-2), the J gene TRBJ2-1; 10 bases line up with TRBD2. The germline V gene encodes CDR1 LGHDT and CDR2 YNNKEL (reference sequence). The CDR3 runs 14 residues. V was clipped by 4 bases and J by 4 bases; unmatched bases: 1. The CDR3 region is CASSRSGGYNEQFF. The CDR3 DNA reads TGTGCCAGCAGCCGTAGCGGGGGGTACAATGAGCAGTTCTTC.

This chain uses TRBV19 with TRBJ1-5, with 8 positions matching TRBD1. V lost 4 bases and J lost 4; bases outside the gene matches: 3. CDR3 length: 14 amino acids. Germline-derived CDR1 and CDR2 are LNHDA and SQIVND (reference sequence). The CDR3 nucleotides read TGTGCCAGTAGTAGCCGACAGGGGAATCAGCCCCAGCATTTT. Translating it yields CASSSRQGNQPQHF.

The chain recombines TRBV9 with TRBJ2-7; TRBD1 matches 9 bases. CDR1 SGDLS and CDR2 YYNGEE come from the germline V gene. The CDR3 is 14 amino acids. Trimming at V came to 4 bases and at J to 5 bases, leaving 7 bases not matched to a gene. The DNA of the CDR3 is TGTGCCAGCAGCACAAGGACAGGGGACGACGAGCAGTACTTC. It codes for CASSTRTGDDEQYF.

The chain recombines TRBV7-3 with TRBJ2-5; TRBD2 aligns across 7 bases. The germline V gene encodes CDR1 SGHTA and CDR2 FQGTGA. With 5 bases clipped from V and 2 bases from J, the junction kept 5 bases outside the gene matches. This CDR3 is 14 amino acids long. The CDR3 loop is CASSRNGGQETQYF. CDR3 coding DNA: TGTGCCAGCAGCCGCAACGGGGGGCAAGAGACCCAGTACTTC.

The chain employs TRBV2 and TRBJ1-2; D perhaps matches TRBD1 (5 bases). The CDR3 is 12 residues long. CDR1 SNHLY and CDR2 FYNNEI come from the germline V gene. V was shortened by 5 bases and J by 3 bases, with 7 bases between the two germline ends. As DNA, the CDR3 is TGTGCCAGCAGTAGACAGCACTATGGCTACACCTTC. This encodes CASSRQHYGYTF.

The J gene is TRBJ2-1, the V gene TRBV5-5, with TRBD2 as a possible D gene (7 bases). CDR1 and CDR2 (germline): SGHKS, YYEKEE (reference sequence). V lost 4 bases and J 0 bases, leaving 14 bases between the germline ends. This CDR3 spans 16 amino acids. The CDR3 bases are TGTGCCAGCAGCGGGAGGGGGATGAGCTCCTACAATGAGCAGTTCTTC. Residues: CASSGRGMSSYNEQFF. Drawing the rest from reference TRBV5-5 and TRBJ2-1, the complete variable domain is DAGVTQSPTHLIKTRGQQVTLRCSPISGHKSVSWYQQVLGQGPQFIFQYYEKEERGRGNFPDRFSARQFPNYSSELNVNALLLGDSALYLCASSGRGMSSYNEQFFGPGTRLTVL.

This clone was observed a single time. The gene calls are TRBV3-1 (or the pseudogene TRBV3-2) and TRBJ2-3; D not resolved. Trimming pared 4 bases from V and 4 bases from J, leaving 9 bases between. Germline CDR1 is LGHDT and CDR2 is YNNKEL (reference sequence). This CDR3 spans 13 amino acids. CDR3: CASSRSQADTQYF. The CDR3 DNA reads TGTGCCAGCAGCCGCTCTCAGGCAGATACGCAGTATTTT.

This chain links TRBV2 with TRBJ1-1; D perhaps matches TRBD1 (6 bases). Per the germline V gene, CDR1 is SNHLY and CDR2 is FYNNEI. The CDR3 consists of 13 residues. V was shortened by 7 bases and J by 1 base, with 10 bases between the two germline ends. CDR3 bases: TGTGCCAGCACTGCAGGGGAGAACACTGAAGCTTTCTTT. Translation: CASTAGENTEAFF.

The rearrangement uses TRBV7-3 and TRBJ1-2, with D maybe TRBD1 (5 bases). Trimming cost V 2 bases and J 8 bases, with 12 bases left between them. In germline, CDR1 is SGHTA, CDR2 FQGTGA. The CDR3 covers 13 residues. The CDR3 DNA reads TGTGCCAGCAGCTTAGGGCAGGGCTGGGGCTACACCTTC. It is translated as CASSLGQGWGYTF.

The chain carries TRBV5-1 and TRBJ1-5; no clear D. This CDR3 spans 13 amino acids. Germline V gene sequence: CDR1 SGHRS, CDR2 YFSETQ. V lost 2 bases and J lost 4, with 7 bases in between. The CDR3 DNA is TGCGCCAGCAGCTTCACACCTAATCAGCCCCAGCATTTT. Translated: CASSFTPNQPQHF.

Here the CDR3 reads CASSLAGRYSAAETQYF. CDR3 nucleotide sequence: TGCGCCAGCAGCTTGGCCGGGAGATATTCGGCTGCTGAGACCCAGTACTTC. This rearrangement joins TRBV5-1 to TRBJ2-5; maybe TRBD2 (6 bases). The CDR3 totals 17 residues. Germline V lookup: CDR1 SGHRS, CDR2 YFSETQ. V was cut by 0 bases and J by 5 bases, with 20 bases left in between.

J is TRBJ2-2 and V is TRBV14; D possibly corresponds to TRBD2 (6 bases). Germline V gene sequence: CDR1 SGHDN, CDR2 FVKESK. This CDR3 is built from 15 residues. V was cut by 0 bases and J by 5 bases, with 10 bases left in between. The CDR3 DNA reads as TGTGCCAGCAGCCAAGAAAAGCGGGCTACCGGGGAGCTGTTTTTT. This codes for CASSQEKRATGELFF.

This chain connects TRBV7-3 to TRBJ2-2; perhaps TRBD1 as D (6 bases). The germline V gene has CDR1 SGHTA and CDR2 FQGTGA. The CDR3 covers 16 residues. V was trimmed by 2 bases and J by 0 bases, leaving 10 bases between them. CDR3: CASSLGTRANTGELFF. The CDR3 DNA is TGTGCCAGCAGCTTAGGGACACGCGCGAACACCGGGGAGCTGTTTTTT.

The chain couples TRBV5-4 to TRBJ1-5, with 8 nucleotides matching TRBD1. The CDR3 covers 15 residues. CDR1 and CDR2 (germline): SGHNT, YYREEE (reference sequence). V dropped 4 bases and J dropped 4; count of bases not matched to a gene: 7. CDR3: CASSDRDRLNQPQHF. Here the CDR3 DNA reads TGTGCCAGCAGCGACCGGGACAGGTTAAATCAGCCCCAGCATTTT.

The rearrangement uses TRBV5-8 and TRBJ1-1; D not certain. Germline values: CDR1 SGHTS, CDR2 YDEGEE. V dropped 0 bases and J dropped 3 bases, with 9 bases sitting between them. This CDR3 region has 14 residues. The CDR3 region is CASSLAGFHTEAFF. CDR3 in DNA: TGTGCCAGCAGCTTGGCGGGATTCCACACTGAAGCTTTCTTT.

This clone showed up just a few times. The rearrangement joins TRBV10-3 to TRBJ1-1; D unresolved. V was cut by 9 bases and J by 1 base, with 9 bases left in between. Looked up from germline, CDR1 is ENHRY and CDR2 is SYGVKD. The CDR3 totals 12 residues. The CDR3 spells CAIKPPNTEAFF. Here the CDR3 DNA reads TGTGCCATTAAGCCTCCGAACACTGAAGCTTTCTTT.

The CDR3 here is CASSAVATGATEAFF. In DNA, the CDR3 is TGTGCCAGCAGCGCCGTAGCGACAGGGGCAACTGAAGCTTTCTTT. The genes are TRBV9 and TRBJ1-1, with TRBD1 identical over 8 bases. CDR1 is SGDLS, CDR2 YYNGEE, per germline. The CDR3 has 15 amino acids. With 3 bases clipped from V and 5 bases from J, the junction kept 9 bases outside the gene matches.

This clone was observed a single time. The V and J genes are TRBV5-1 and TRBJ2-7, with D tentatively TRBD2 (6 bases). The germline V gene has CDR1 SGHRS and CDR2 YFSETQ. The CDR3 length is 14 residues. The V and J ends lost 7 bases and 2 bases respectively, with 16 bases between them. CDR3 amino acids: CASAIGGAPYEQYF. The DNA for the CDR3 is TGCGCCAGCGCGATCGGAGGGGCCCCCTACGAGCAGTACTTC.

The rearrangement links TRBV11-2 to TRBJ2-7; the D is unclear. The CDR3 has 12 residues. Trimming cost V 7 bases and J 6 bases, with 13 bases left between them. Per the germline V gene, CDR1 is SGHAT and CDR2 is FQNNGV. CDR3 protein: CASTIGSSEQYF. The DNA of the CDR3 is TGTGCCAGCACCATCGGTTCGTCCGAGCAGTACTTC.

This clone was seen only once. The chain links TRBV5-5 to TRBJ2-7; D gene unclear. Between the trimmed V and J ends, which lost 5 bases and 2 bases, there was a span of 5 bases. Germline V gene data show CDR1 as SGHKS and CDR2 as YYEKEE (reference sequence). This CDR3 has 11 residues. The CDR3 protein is CASSRTYEQYF. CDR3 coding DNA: TGTGCCAGCAGTCGTACCTACGAGCAGTACTTC.

The DNA for the CDR3 is TGCAGCGTTCTCGGGACTAGCGGGACCTCCTACGAGCAGTACTTC. Translating gives CSVLGTSGTSYEQYF. The V and J genes are TRBV29-1 and TRBJ2-7, with 13 bases that match TRBD2. The length of the CDR3 is 15 residues. Germline V lookup: CDR1 SQVTM, CDR2 ANQGSEA. V shed 5 bases, J shed 0 bases, and the junction held 4 bases outside the gene matches.

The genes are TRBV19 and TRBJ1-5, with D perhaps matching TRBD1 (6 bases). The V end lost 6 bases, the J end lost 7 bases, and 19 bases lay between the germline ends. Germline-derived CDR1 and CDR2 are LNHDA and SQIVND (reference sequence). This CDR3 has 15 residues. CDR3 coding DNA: TGTGCCAGTAGCCGAACAGGACAGCGAGGACAGCCCCAGCATTTT. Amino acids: CASSRTGQRGQPQHF.